This paragraph reports one T cell receptor (beta chain). CDR3 length equals 15 residues. Germline assignment: CDR1 SGHVS and CDR2 FNYEAQ. The V and J ends lost 1 base and 1 base respectively, with 8 bases between them. This record comes from a study of patients and donors after allogeneic stem cell transplantation. TCRdb independently ran MiXCR on the RT-PCR reads; one entry per CDR3 protein. Of fewer than 500,000 distinct CDR3 sequences listed, roughly 17% are singletons. Sequenced material: blood, either unsorted or a sorted T cell fraction (not recorded which). The clonotype originates from a human donor who was either an allogeneic HSCT recipient or a stem cell or donor lymphocyte infusion donor (not recorded which). It is not recorded whose cells these are; they may come from a transplant donor. The chain employs TRBV7-6 and TRBJ1-5; D is uncertain. CDR3 in amino acids: CASSLGPKSNQPQHF. The CDR3, as DNA: TGTGCCAGCAGCTTAGGCCCGAAGAGCAATCAGCCCCAGCATTTT. The full variable domain, rest sourced from reference TRBV7-6 and TRBJ1-5, is GAGVSQSPRYKVTKRGQDVALRCDPISGHVSLYWYRQALGQGPEFLTYFNYEAQQDKSGLPNDRFSAERPEGSISTLTIQRTEQRDSAMYRCASSLGPKSNQPQHFGDGTRLSIL.